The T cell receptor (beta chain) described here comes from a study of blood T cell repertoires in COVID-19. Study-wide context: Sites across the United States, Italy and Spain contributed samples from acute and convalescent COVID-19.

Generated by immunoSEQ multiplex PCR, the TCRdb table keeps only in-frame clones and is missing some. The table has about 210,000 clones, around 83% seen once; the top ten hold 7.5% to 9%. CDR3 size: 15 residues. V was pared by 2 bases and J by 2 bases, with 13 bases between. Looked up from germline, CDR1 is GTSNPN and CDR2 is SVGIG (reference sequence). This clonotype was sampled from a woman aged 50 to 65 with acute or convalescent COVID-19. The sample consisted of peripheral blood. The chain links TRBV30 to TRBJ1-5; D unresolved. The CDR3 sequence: CAWSSGMAGNQPQHF. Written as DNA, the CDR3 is TGTGCCTGGAGTTCGGGGATGGCGGGCAATCAGCCCCAGCATTTT.